The source of this TCR beta chain is a study of OX40 agonist ivuxolimab in advanced cancers. Turning to the study itself: Patients were given ivuxolimab, an antibody that agonizes OX40 (CD134). Averaging about 60 years in age, with a range of about 23 to 85, the cohort was approximately 84% male. Study-wide results and limits: Normalized expansion of T-cell clones was also low for some nonresponders. Patients who responded partially at 0.1-3.0 mg/kg showed clonal expansion ranking among the lowest.

Germline V gene sequence: CDR1 SQVTM, CDR2 ANQGSEA. The CDR3 consists of 13 residues. V was cut by 5 bases and J by 4 bases, with 14 bases left in between. Measured with immunoSEQ multiplex PCR; TCRdb has only the in-frame clones, and not every one. The table has roughly 62,000 clones, 85% seen once; the top ten hold 3.5% to 4%. On this clone: Its antigen is unidentified.

Sequencing used CD4+ or CD8+ T cells sorted from blood, obtained in a trial of the OX40 agonist ivuxolimab. The clonotype comes from an adult with an advanced solid tumor such as melanoma, head and neck, liver or kidney cancer. The chain has TRBV29-1 and TRBJ2-5; a possible D gene is TRBD2 (7 bases). The CDR3 DNA reads as TGCAGCGTTATGGGGGGGGCTGGAGAGACCCAGTACTTC. Protein product: CSVMGGAGETQYF. The whole variable domain, filled in from reference TRBV29-1 and TRBJ2-5, reads SAVISQKPSRDICQRGTSLTIQCQVDSQVTMMFWYRQQPGQSLTLIATANQGSEATYESGFVIDKFPISRPNLTFSTLTVSNMSPEDSSIYLCSVMGGAGETQYFGPGTRLLVL.